One and the same sample provided the 16 T cell receptor beta chains below, sequenced in a study of T cell repertoires in cytomegalovirus infection (dated 2019 in TCRdb). The reads were generated on an Illumina HiSeq 1500. Clones were called with MiXCR by TCRdb after fastp trimmed the public reads at Q25, and only in-frame beta chains were retained. Every CDR3 protein is listed once, alongside the most common genes and DNA of its rows. For this sample there are 640,000 or so distinct CDR3 sequences; around a third appear just once. Approximately 18% of the sample is held by the ten biggest clonotypes. Sample treatment or condition, as interpreted from the label and publication: in vitro stimulation with specific CMV peptide epitopes to enrich CMV-specific T cells. No antigen is known for these receptors. Specimen: cultured PBMCs, collected from culture after CMV antigen stimulation. The receptors were gathered from a human donor in good health (CMV status not recorded). Some clones in this sample may be carry-over from other donors' samples.

This clonotype has just a few counts. The chain carries TRBV12-3 or TRBV12-4 and TRBJ1-1; unclear D gene. The V end lost 7 bases, the J end lost 4 bases, and 10 bases lay between the germline ends. CDR3 size: 12 residues. DNA for the CDR3: TGTGCCAGCAAAAATGGTATCACTGAAGCTTTCTTT. Translating gives CASKNGITEAFF.

A few counts support this clonotype. The chain joins TRBV7-8 to TRBJ1-2, with D unresolved. This CDR3 comprises 16 residues. Germline assignment: CDR1 SGHVS and CDR2 FQNEAQ. The V gene lost 4 bases and the J gene lost 4 bases, with 19 bases spanning the gap. CDR3 protein: CASSYLKRKPFYGYTF. The CDR3 DNA sequence: TGTGCCAGCAGCTACCTAAAGCGCAAGCCTTTCTATGGCTACACCTTC.

A few counts support this clonotype. The chain uses TRBV12-3 or TRBV12-4 and TRBJ2-5; 8 bases agree with TRBD1. The CDR3 is 15 residues long. Trimming removed 3 bases from V and 2 bases from J; junction bases left unmatched: 5. For the CDR3, the DNA is TGTGCCAGCAGTTTGGGACAGGCGTTGCAAGAGACCCAGTACTTC. This encodes CASSLGQALQETQYF.

As for this clonotype: A clone one base away is much larger, so this may be a read error. Because the CDR3 is missing its conserved closing phenylalanine or tryptophan, this is likely a read error. The V call is TRBV28, the J call TRBJ1-6, with D uncertain. Germline V gene data show CDR1 as MDHEN and CDR2 as SYDVKM. V gave up 6 bases and J gave up 1 base, with 13 bases separating them. The CDR3 extends over 16 amino acids. CDR3 DNA sequence: TGTGCCAGCAGGTCTACGACGAAATCCTATAATTCACCCCTCCACTGT. This translates into CASRSTTKSYNSPLHC.

This clonotype was observed at least ten times. The chain employs TRBV7-2 and TRBJ1-2; D gene ambiguous. Germline CDR1 and CDR2: SGHTA and FQGNSA. The CDR3 is 17 amino acids. Trimming removed 2 bases from V and 10 bases from J, with 26 bases in between. DNA for the CDR3: TGTGCCAGCAGCTTATATCAGGCGGGCTTGGACGGGGTCTTCTACACCTTC. Residues: CASSLYQAGLDGVFYTF. Variable domain in full (rest from reference TRBV7-2 and TRBJ1-2): GAGVSQSPSNKVTEKGKDVELRCDPISGHTALYWYRQSLGQGLEFLIYFQGNSAPDKSGLPSDRFSAERTGGSVSTLTIQRTQQEDSAVYLCASSLYQAGLDGVFYTFGSGTRLTVV.

The V call is TRBV6-1, the J call TRBJ2-3, with D possibly matching TRBD1 (7 bases). V dropped 11 bases and J dropped 2 bases, with 17 bases sitting between them. This CDR3 comprises 14 residues. CDR1 MNHNS and CDR2 SASEGT come from the germline V gene. The CDR3 DNA sequence: TGTGCCTCCCGGGCGGGACAGTACACAGATACGCAGTATTTT. It specifies CASRAGQYTDTQYF.

This chain links TRBV6-1 with TRBJ1-2; D is uncertain. Germline V gene data show CDR1 as MNHNS and CDR2 as SASEGT. V shed 1 base and J shed 0 bases, with 15 bases lying between them. The CDR3 is 17 residues long. CDR3 DNA sequence: TGTGCCAGCAGTGAAGAGGCCACCCAACGAGCTAACTATGGCTACACCTTC. This sequence encodes CASSEEATQRANYGYTF.

J is TRBJ2-6 and V is TRBV7-6; 8 nucleotides align to TRBD2. The V gene end was trimmed by 5 bases and the J gene end by 0 bases; junction bases not matched to a gene: 3. This CDR3 comprises 16 residues. CDR1 and CDR2 from the germline V gene are SGHVS and FNYEAQ. CDR3 sequence: CASSLSGGSGANVLTF. The DNA for the CDR3 is TGTGCCAGCAGCCTAAGCGGGGGCTCTGGGGCCAACGTCCTGACTTTC.

The CDR3 DNA is TGTGCCAGCAGAGAGAGCGGAGATACGCAGTATTTT. Its translation is CASRESGDTQYF. The chain is built from TRBV7-2 and TRBJ2-3, with D tentatively TRBD2 (5 bases). The CDR3 is 12 residues long. Trimming shortened V by 6 bases and J by 5 bases, and 9 bases separated the two germline ends. Looked up from germline, CDR1 is SGHTA and CDR2 is FQGNSA.

V is TRBV7-2 and J is TRBJ1-4, with 7 bases that match TRBD1. The CDR3 spans 15 residues. Germline loops: CDR1 SGHTA, CDR2 FQGNSA. J gave up 4 bases and V 5 bases, and 7 bases lay outside the gene matches. The CDR3 loop is CASSPPGTDNEKLFF. CDR3 nucleotides: TGTGCCAGCAGCCCCCCCGGGACAGATAATGAAAAACTGTTTTTT.

The V call is TRBV11-2, the J call TRBJ1-2, with a weak D call TRBD1 (5 bases). CDR3 length: 15 residues. Trimming took 5 bases from V and 2 from J, leaving 15 bases between them. Germline V lookup: CDR1 SGHAT, CDR2 FQNNGV. Here the CDR3 DNA reads TGTGCCAGCAGCCCTTCGGGGGGATTCAACTATGGCTACACCTTC. Translated, it gives CASSPSGGFNYGYTF.

The rearrangement joins TRBV2 to TRBJ1-5; no definite D call. Looked up from germline, CDR1 is SNHLY and CDR2 is FYNNEI. There are 15 residues in the CDR3. Trimming removed 2 bases at V and 1 base at J, with 9 bases between. The CDR3 nucleotides read TGTGCCAGCAGTGAATTCAGAGGGAGCAATCAGCCCCAGCATTTT. It yields the protein CASSEFRGSNQPQHF. The entire variable domain, with the rest obtained from reference TRBV2 and TRBJ1-5, is as follows: EPEVTQTPSHQVTQMGQEVILRCVPISNHLYFYWYRQILGQKVEFLVSFYNNEISEKSEIFDDQFSVERPDGSNFTLKIRSTKLEDSAMYFCASSEFRGSNQPQHFGDGTRLSIL.

J is TRBJ2-2 and V is TRBV6-2 or TRBV6-3; D perhaps matches TRBD2 (6 bases). Germline values: CDR1 MNHEY, CDR2 SVGEGT. This CDR3 is built from 14 residues. V dropped 4 bases and J dropped 8 bases, with 14 bases sitting between them. CDR3 loop: CASSSRLDAGELFF. Written as DNA, the CDR3 is TGTGCCAGCAGTTCCCGACTAGATGCTGGGGAGCTGTTTTTT.

This clonotype was detected only a few times. The J gene is TRBJ1-6, the V gene TRBV6-5, with no clear D. CDR1 and CDR2 from the germline V gene are MNHEY and SVGAGI. Trimming left V 0 bases short and J 6 bases short, with 6 bases between. This CDR3 spans 14 amino acids. The CDR3, as DNA: TGTGCCAGCAGTTACTCGGATCTTAATTCACCCCTCCACTTT. Amino acids: CASSYSDLNSPLHF.

This clonotype was seen a handful of times. The junction and the germline gene differ at one end; a read error may be behind it. This chain joins TRBV20-1 and TRBJ2-4; the match to TRBD2 covers 8 bases. Germline V gene data show CDR1 as DFQATT and CDR2 as SNEGSKA (reference sequence). This CDR3 has 12 amino acids. CDR3 in amino acids: CSASRGGEGQRF. In DNA form, the CDR3 reads TGCAGTGCTAGCCGGGGGGGAGAAGGGCAGCGATTC.

This chain uses TRBV6-5 with TRBJ1-1, with a tentative D call TRBD1 (6 bases). CDR1 and CDR2 from the germline V gene are MNHEY and SVGAGI. The CDR3 contains 17 residues. V was shortened by 4 bases and J by 3 bases, with 21 bases between the two germline ends. CDR3 in DNA: TGTGCCAGCAGTTCACCGGGACACTCAACGGGGTACACTGAAGCTTTCTTT. Translation: CASSSPGHSTGYTEAFF.